A selection of T cell receptor beta chains follows, all from one sample in a study of cytomegalovirus exposure and HLA in healthy donors. Profiled with immunoSEQ multiplex PCR; TCRdb holds only in-frame clones, not every one. The data show just under 95,000 clones, 70% to 90% seen once. Source material: PBMCs. The receptors shown here come from a woman younger than 35 in good health and CMV-seropositive. Each CDR3 is given with its conserved first and last residue.

TRBV27	TRBJ2-3	CASTGGLAGDTQYF
TRBV2	TRBJ1-2	CASSERGSLGYGYTF
TRBV25-1	TRBJ1-4	CASSRQPEKGEKLFF
TRBV10-1	TRBJ2-7	CASSVQGGGEQYF
TRBV2	TRBJ2-2	CATSSNLNTGELFF
TRBV5-1	TRBJ1-1	CASSLDHPGQREAFF
TRBV27	TRBJ2-1	CASRVGYNEQFF
TRBV5-6	TRBJ2-1	CASSFRDEQFF
TRBV15	TRBJ1-1	CATSRVTGTLNTEAFF
TRBV7-6	TRBJ2-3	CASSPTSTDTQYF
TRBV5-4	TRBJ1-2	CASSTREGQGVYGYTF
TRBV14	TRBJ2-1	CASSQSIRYNEQFF
TRBV25-1	TRBJ2-5	CASSEKTVRETQYF
TRBV4-1	TRBJ1-2	CASSQVVTVSNYGYTF
TRBV6-5	TRBJ1-1	CASRTRQGSTEAFF
TRBV7-9	TRBJ1-1	CASSLGTGVGEAFF
TRBV19	TRBJ1-6	CASTTYRAPFSPLHF
TRBV25-1	TRBJ2-5	CASSGDVGGYEETQYF
TRBV28	TRBJ2-7	CASSFLGLAGGPDEQYF
TRBV6-1	TRBJ1-5	CASSEDAGQGHQPQHF
TRBV5-1	TRBJ2-5	CASSLEARETQYF
TRBV6-5	TRBJ1-5	CASSRDNSNQPQHF
TRBV27	TRBJ2-3	CASSLYGLRSSTDTQYF
TRBV5-1	TRBJ1-1	CASSLSGGNTEAFF
TRBV15	TRBJ2-3	CATRDRLTDTQYF
TRBV6-5	TRBJ1-4	CASSQTGPEKLFF
TRBV10-2	TRBJ1-2	CASMQFHNYGYTF
TRBV6-6	TRBJ2-4	CASSYPGTGWGNIQYF
TRBV7-6	TRBJ2-7	CASTYNRGGSSYEQYF
TRBV11-2	TRBJ2-7	CASSSLGTESYEQYF
TRBV30	TRBJ1-1	CGGRNTEAFF
TRBV6-5	TRBJ2-7	CASSPSLRDEQYF
TRBV28	TRBJ1-5	CASNPYGQTWGYSNQPQHF
TRBV10-2	TRBJ1-4	CASSDAGWEKLFF
TRBV7-2	TRBJ2-5	CASSFFRGDMETQYF
TRBV19	TRBJ1-1	CASSTGHGAATEAFF
TRBV7-9	TRBJ2-1	CASSLSFSVGEQFF
TRBV4-1	TRBJ2-7	CASSPQGQYEQYF
TRBV2	TRBJ1-4	CASNPDRGREKLFF
TRBV19	TRBJ2-7	CASSIQGGSYEQYF
TRBV15	TRBJ2-5	CATSRSTSGGPEETQYF
TRBV5-1	TRBJ2-7	CASSGGVTSGSAYEQYF
TRBV5-6	TRBJ1-2	CASSPDRGQVYGYTF
TRBV20-1	TRBJ2-1	CSWTGLEQFF
TRBV6-5	TRBJ2-7	CASSNPGDSSYEQYF
TRBV5-1	TRBJ1-4	CASSLWGEGIDEKLFF
TRBV27	TRBJ2-7	CASSLRQPYEQYF
TRBV5-1	.	CASSSAQGLDLYEQYF
TRBV2	TRBJ1-1	CASSMNTEAFF
TRBV19	TRBJ2-7	CASSLEESYAQYF
TRBV6-5	TRBJ2-7	CASSRGTGGSYEQYF
TRBV5-1	TRBJ2-1	CASSLGVAGGGNEQFF
TRBV6-6	TRBJ2-7	CASGTNNPHEQYF
TRBV4-1	TRBJ2-5	CANSPQPLVGETQYF
TRBV19	TRBJ1-1	CASSIGGWTEAFF